The text below deals with one TCR beta chain. This entry is derived from a study of blood T cell repertoires in COVID-19. Study details: The study drew acute and convalescent COVID-19 samples from the United States, Italy and Spain. T cells, B-cell-depleted T cells, or PBMCs supplied cDNA or gDNA.

Per the authors' pipeline: Amplification of reference gene primers was used by the study to estimate nucleated cell counts. Only in-frame clones appear in the TCRdb table, and some are missing; sequencing was by immunoSEQ multiplex PCR. The DNA was the basis for D and trimming; V, J and clone size are from that table. The data contain some 110,000 clones, about 89% of them singletons. The CDR3 has 16 residues. J lost 2 bases, V lost 4 bases, and 6 bases had no gene match. The V gene's germline CDR1 is SNHLY and CDR2 FYNNEI. The receptor comes from a human donor in a cohort sampled during active COVID-19. V usage is TRBV2 and J usage is TRBJ2-1, with 9 positions matching TRBD2. The source material was peripheral blood. The CDR3 DNA sequence: TGTGCCAGCAGTGTCATAGCGGGAGTCACCTACAATGAGCAGTTCTTC. It translates to CASSVIAGVTYNEQFF.